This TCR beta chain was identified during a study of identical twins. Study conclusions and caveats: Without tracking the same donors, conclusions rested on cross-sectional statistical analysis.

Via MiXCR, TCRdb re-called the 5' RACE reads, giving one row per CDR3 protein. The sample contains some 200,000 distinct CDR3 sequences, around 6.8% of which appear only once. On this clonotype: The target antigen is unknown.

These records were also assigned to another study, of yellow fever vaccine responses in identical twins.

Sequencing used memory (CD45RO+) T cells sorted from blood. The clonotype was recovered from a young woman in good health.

The DNA for the CDR3 is TGTGCCAGCAGCATTCGACAGACGACCAAAAACATTCAGTACTTC. It translates to CASSIRQTTKNIQYF. The rearrangement uses TRBV7-2 and TRBJ2-4; weak D call: TRBD1 (5 bases). The V end was cut by 5 bases, the J end by 2 bases, with 13 bases between. Per germline, CDR1 SGHTA and CDR2 FQGNSA. The CDR3 has 15 amino acids.